This TCR beta chain was sequenced for a study of shared clonotypes between healthy human individuals. The wider study: Sampling drew on donors who were two women and three men aged 18 to 49.

Using immunoSEQ multiplex PCR, the repertoire was profiled, and TCRdb retains in-frame clones only, with some absent. The profile shows 2,500,000 or so clones, roughly 90% of them singletons. Trimming took off 6 bases at V and 6 bases at J, with 14 bases between the two ends. This CDR3 is built from 14 residues. CDR1 is MDHEN and CDR2 is SYDVKM in the germline V gene. This sequence was found in a man aged 18-30 years in good health. Some clones in this sample may be carry-over from other donors' samples. This sequence joins TRBV28 and TRBJ1-4; D perhaps matches TRBD1 (6 bases). Sequenced: naive CD4+ T cells from PBMCs. The subset here: CD45RA+ positively selected. The CDR3 is CASSLPGAYEKLFF. CDR3 DNA: TGTGCCAGCAGCCTCCCAGGGGCATATGAAAAACTGTTTTTT.